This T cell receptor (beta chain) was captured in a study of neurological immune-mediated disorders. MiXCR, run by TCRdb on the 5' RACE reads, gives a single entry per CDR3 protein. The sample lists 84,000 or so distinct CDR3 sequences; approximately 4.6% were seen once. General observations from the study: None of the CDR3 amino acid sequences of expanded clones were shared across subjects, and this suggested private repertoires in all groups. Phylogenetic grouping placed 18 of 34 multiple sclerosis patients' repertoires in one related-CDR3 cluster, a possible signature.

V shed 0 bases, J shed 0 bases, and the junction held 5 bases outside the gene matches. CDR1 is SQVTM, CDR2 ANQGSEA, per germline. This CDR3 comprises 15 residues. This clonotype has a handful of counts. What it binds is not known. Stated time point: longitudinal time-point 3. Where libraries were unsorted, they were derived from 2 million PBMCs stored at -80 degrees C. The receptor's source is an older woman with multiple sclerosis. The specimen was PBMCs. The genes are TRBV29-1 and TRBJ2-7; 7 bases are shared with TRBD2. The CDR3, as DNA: TGCAGCGTTGAAGAGGGAGGGATAACCTCCTACGAGCAGTACTTC. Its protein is CSVEEGGITSYEQYF.